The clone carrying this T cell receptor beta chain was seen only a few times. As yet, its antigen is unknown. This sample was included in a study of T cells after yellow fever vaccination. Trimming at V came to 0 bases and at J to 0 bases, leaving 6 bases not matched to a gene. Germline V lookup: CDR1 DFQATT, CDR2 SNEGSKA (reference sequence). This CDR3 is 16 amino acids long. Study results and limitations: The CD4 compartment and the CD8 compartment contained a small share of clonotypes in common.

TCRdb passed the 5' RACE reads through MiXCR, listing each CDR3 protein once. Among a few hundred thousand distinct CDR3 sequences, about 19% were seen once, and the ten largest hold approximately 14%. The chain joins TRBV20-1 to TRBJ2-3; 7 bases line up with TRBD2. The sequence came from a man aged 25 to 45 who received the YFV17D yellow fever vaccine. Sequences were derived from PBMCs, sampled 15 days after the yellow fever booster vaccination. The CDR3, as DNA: TGCAGTGCTAGAGATTCGGGACTAAGGAGCACAGATACGCAGTATTTT. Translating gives CSARDSGLRSTDTQYF.